This T cell receptor beta chain was found in a study of T cells in localized non-small cell lung cancer. Study conclusions and caveats: Compared with tumor, uninvolved adjacent lung displayed greater T cell clonality, ranking highest overall. Median roughly 57 top-100 tumor clones were shared with paired adjacent lung.

Concerning this clone: Its antigen is undetermined.

Germline-derived CDR1 and CDR2 are SEHNR and FQNEAQ (reference sequence). Trimming left V 6 bases short and J 7 bases short, with 16 bases between. This CDR3 comprises 13 residues. Profiled with immunoSEQ multiplex PCR; TCRdb holds only in-frame clones, not every one. This sample has around 9,200 clones, with 89% found just once. The receptor was derived from a female donor over 55 with stage II squamous cell lung carcinoma. The rearrangement links TRBV7-9 to TRBJ2-7; D is unclear. Sequenced material: peripheral blood, taken before any cancer treatment. The CDR3 DNA is TGTGCCAGCAGACCAGGTTCGTCTTGGGAGCAGTACTTC. Translation: CASRPGSSWEQYF.